These 8 T cell receptor beta chains came from one sample sequenced in a study of T cell responses to AZD1222 COVID-19 vaccine. Measured with immunoSEQ multiplex PCR; TCRdb has only the in-frame clones, and not every one. The repertoire holds approximately 100,000 clones, over 85% seen once, with more than 2% in the top ten. Source: peripheral blood, taken on day 0 of AZD1222 vaccination. All receptors come from an adult in good health.

The rearrangement links TRBV18 to TRBJ2-7; D unclear. The V end was cut by 3 bases, the J end by 3 bases, with 12 bases between. The V gene's germline CDR1 is KGHSH and CDR2 LQKENI. This CDR3 region has 14 residues. The CDR3 coding sequence is TGTGCCAGCTCACCTCTAGGGATGAGCTACGAGCAGTACTTC. It specifies CASSPLGMSYEQYF.

This clone has only one observation. This chain joins TRBV7-2 and TRBJ2-2; a possible D gene is TRBD1 (5 bases). Looked up from germline, CDR1 is SGHTA and CDR2 is FQGNSA. The V gene lost 0 bases and the J gene lost 4 bases, with 12 bases spanning the gap. The CDR3 is 16 amino acids. The CDR3, as DNA: TGTGCCAGCAGCTTAGCCCTGCAGGGTTCCACCGGGGAGCTGTTTTTT. It specifies CASSLALQGSTGELFF.

The sample holds one count of this clone. This rearrangement joins TRBV14 to TRBJ2-3; D gene ambiguous. This CDR3 has 12 amino acids. Trimming took 0 bases from V and 4 from J, leaving 2 bases between them. Germline CDR1 SGHDN, CDR2 FVKESK. The CDR3 nucleotides read TGTGCCAGCAGCCAAGATCCAGATACGCAGTATTTT. This translates into CASSQDPDTQYF.

The table lists this clone with a count of one. The gene calls are TRBV6-1 and TRBJ2-7; D may correspond to TRBD1 or TRBD2 (5 bases each). With 3 bases removed from V and 5 bases from J, the gap between germline ends came to 14 bases. Germline lookup yields CDR1 MNHNS and CDR2 SASEGT. CDR3 length: 14 amino acids. The CDR3 sequence: CASSEAGTVHEQYF. The CDR3 DNA sequence: TGTGCCAGCAGTGAGGCAGGGACGGTCCACGAGCAGTACTTC.

The CDR3 sequence: CASSYNPAILSSPLHF. In nucleotides, the CDR3 is TGTGCCAGCAGTTATAATCCGGCAATCCTTTCTTCACCCCTCCACTTT. This chain joins TRBV6-6 and TRBJ1-6; D gene uncertain. Per germline, CDR1 MNHNY and CDR2 SVGAGI (reference sequence). Between the trimmed V and J ends, which lost 3 bases and 9 bases, there was a span of 18 bases. This CDR3 contains 16 residues.

The rearrangement uses TRBV6-2 or TRBV6-3 and TRBJ1-1; the D is unclear. Germline CDR1 reads MNHEY; CDR2 reads SVGEGT. V dropped 4 bases and J dropped 1 base, with 10 bases sitting between them. This CDR3 has 14 residues. This CDR3 reads CASSLIRKNTEAFF. The DNA of the CDR3 is TGTGCCAGCAGTTTGATTAGAAAGAACACTGAAGCTTTCTTT.

The CDR3 protein is CASSTGQAYTEAFF. Written as DNA, the CDR3 is TGTGCCAGTAGTACGGGACAGGCGTACACTGAAGCTTTCTTT. V gene TRBV19 combines with J gene TRBJ1-1, with 8 bases matching TRBD1. V gave up 4 bases and J gave up 3 bases; unmatched junction bases: 4. This CDR3 region has 14 residues. Germline CDR1 LNHDA, CDR2 SQIVND (reference sequence).

V is TRBV27 and J is TRBJ2-7; the match to TRBD1 covers 8 bases. V was pared by 5 bases and J by 2 bases, with 8 bases of the junction left unmatched. This CDR3 contains 15 residues. Per germline, CDR1 MNHEY and CDR2 SMNVEV (reference sequence). CDR3 nucleotide sequence: TGTGCCAGCAGTCCGGGACAGGTCATCACCTACGAGCAGTACTTC. Protein product: CASSPGQVITYEQYF.